Many counts were recorded for the clone carrying this TCR beta chain. The sample comes from a study of T cells in Graves' hyperthyroidism and ophthalmopathy. Template material for amplifying TCR beta CDR3 regions consisted of RNA transcripts. An initial round of RT-PCR targeting the TCR CDR3 relied on the HTBI primer set. TCRdb reprocessed the multiplex PCR reads via MiXCR and lists one record per CDR3 protein. Of a few hundred thousand distinct CDR3 sequences in the sample, 20% to 30% were seen once. Germline assignment: CDR1 SNHLY and CDR2 FYNNEI. The junction had 7 bases not matched to a gene; V was cut back by 6 bases and J by 2 bases. The CDR3 totals 15 residues.

The sample comprised blood. The V and J genes are TRBV2 and TRBJ2-5; TRBD1 matches at 9 bases. The origin of this receptor is a man aged 45-60 years with Graves' hyperthyroidism. CDR3 DNA sequence: TGTGCCAGCAGCGGGGACAGGGTGGCACAAGAGACCCAGTACTTC. It specifies CASSGDRVAQETQYF.